Listed below are T cell receptor beta chains from one sample, sequenced in a study of tumor-infiltrating lymphocytes in primary liver carcinoma. TCRdb re-analysed the multiplex PCR reads in MiXCR, keeping a single row per CDR3 protein. The data show 30,000 to 40,000 distinct CDR3 sequences, nearly 75% seen once. Sequencing was performed on liver tumor tissue from sampling region 4. Source of these receptors: a man aged 40-55 years with primary liver carcinoma and hepatitis B virus infection. The CDR3 runs from the conserved cysteine through the conserved F or W. A D gene is named only where the DNA matches it firmly. A row's size may be missing; if present it is once, few, many or a size class.

size: few; J: TRBJ2-1; V: TRBV12-3/TRBV12-4; length: 15; D: TRBD1; DNA: TGTGCCAGCAGTTTGGGACAGGGAGGTGTTAATGAGCAGTTCTTC; CDR3: CASSLGQGGVNEQFF
size: .; J: TRBJ2-1; V: TRBV5-1; length: 16; D: TRBD2; DNA: TGCGTCAGCAGCTTGGGGGGACTAGCGGGAGCGAATGAGCAATTCTTC; CDR3: CVSSLGGLAGANEQFF
size: .; J: TRBJ2-7; V: TRBV10-2; length: 14; D: .; DNA: TGCGCCAGCAGTGAGTCCCTCTGGGGAGGCGGACAGTACTTC; CDR3: CASSESLWGGGQYF
size: .; J: TRBJ2-3; V: TRBV29-1; length: 12; D: .; DNA: TGCAACGTTGGAGCCAAGAGGGCTACGCAGTATTTT; CDR3: CNVGAKRATQYF
size: few; J: TRBJ1-2; V: TRBV12-3/TRBV12-4; length: 17; D: .; DNA: TGTGCCGGCAGCCTACGGGGGACTCAGCGTACTAACTATGGCTACACGTTC; CDR3: CAGSLRGTQRTNYGYTF
size: many; J: TRBJ2-1; V: TRBV30; length: 15; D: .; DNA: TGTGCCTGGAAAGGGGTTGACCTAGGGGGGGGTGAGCAGTTCTTC; CDR3: CAWKGVDLGGGEQFF
size: .; J: TRBJ2-7; V: TRBV11-2; length: 14; D: .; DNA: TGTGCCAGCTGCTGTAACAGGAACTCGTACGAGCAGTACTTC; CDR3: CASCCNRNSYEQYF
size: few; J: TRBJ2-1; V: TRBV4-3; length: 16; D: .; DNA: TGCGCCAGCAGCCAGGATCCCTACTCAGAATACAATGAGCAGTCCTTC; CDR3: CASSQDPYSEYNEQSF
size: .; J: TRBJ1-6; V: TRBV7-9; length: 15; D: .; DNA: TGCGCCAGCGGCCAGGGGAGCTCCTATAGTTCACCCCTCCACTTT; CDR3: CASGQGSSYSSPLHF
size: .; J: TRBJ2-3; V: TRBV4-3; length: 20; D: TRBD2; DNA: TGCGCCCGCAGCCAAGGTCTTCCCTCCGGGACTAGCGGGAGAGCAGATATGCAGTATTTT; CDR3: CARSQGLPSGTSGRADMQYF
size: .; J: TRBJ1-3; V: TRBV7-8; length: 16; D: .; DNA: TGTGCCAACAGCTTAGCGACTGCGTCCTCTGGAAACACCATATATTTT; CDR3: CANSLATASSGNTIYF
size: .; J: TRBJ2-6; V: TRBV28; length: 17; D: TRBD1; DNA: TGTGCCAGCAGCCAAGCCCGGGACAGCTCTCGGGCCAACGTCCCGACTTTC; CDR3: CASSQARDSSRANVPTF
size: many; J: TRBJ1-6; V: TRBV30; length: 14; D: TRBD1; DNA: TGTGCCTGGAGTACCGGGACAGGGGATTCACCCCTCCACTTT; CDR3: CAWSTGTGDSPLHF
size: .; J: TRBJ2-3; V: TRBV4-2; length: 16; D: TRBD2; DNA: TGTGCCAGCAATCAAGGTTTGGGGACTAGGGGCGGTACGCAGTATTTT; CDR3: CASNQGLGTRGGTQYF
size: .; J: TRBJ1-5; V: TRBV6-1; length: 17; D: .; DNA: TGTGCCAGCATATTTCCTGGGGCCGGAGTGAGCAATCAGCCCCAGCATTTT; CDR3: CASIFPGAGVSNQPQHF
size: .; J: TRBJ2-3; V: TRBV5-5; length: 17; D: .; DNA: TGTACCAGCAGCCGGGGAGCCGGGATAGGGGGCACAGATACGCAGTATTTT; CDR3: CTSSRGAGIGGTDTQYF
size: .; J: TRBJ2-7; V: TRBV11-2; length: 13; D: .; DNA: TGTACCAGCAGCGGAAGCGTCTGGAACGAGCAGTACTTC; CDR3: CTSSGSVWNEQYF
size: .; J: TRBJ2-2; V: TRBV6-5; length: 14; D: .; DNA: TGTGCCAGCAGACCAGGCAGTTACACCGGTGAGCTGTTTTTC; CDR3: CASRPGSYTGELFF
size: .; J: TRBJ2-1; V: TRBV12-3/TRBV12-4; length: 15; D: TRBD2; DNA: TGTGCATGCAGTTTAACAGCGGGAGTGGGTAATGAGCAGTTCTTC; CDR3: CACSLTAGVGNEQFF
size: many; J: TRBJ2-7; V: TRBV11-2; length: 14; D: .; DNA: TGTGCCAGCAGTTTAACGGACGCTGCCTACGAGCAGTACTTC; CDR3: CASSLTDAAYEQYF
size: .; J: TRBJ2-5; V: TRBV7-8; length: 14; D: .; DNA: TGTGCCAGCAAGCAAAGGACAATCCAAGAGACCCAGTACTTC; CDR3: CASKQRTIQETQYF
size: .; J: TRBJ1-2; V: TRBV28; length: 16; D: TRBD1; DNA: TGTGCCAGCAGTACACCCCTCGGGACAGGGACCTATGGCCACACCTTC; CDR3: CASSTPLGTGTYGHTF
size: .; J: TRBJ2-1; V: TRBV18; length: 15; D: TRBD2; DNA: TGTGCCAGCTCACCAACTAGCGGGATTAGGAATGAGCAGCTCTTC; CDR3: CASSPTSGIRNEQLF
size: once; J: TRBJ2-3; V: TRBV14; length: 13; D: .; DNA: TGTGCCAGCATCCCGACAGAACAGAGTACGCGGTATTTT; CDR3: CASIPTEQSTRYF
size: .; J: TRBJ2-3; V: TRBV4-1; length: 18; D: TRBD2; DNA: TGCGCCAGCAGCCTTCGAGTCACTAGCGGGGGAGGCACAGATACGCAGTATTTT; CDR3: CASSLRVTSGGGTDTQYF
size: .; J: TRBJ2-7; V: TRBV24-1; length: 13; D: .; DNA: TGTGCCACCAGTGGCGGGACGGATTACGAACAGTACTTC; CDR3: CATSGGTDYEQYF
size: .; J: TRBJ2-7; V: TRBV11-2; length: 14; D: .; DNA: TGTGTCGGCAGCTCTAACAGGAACTCCCACGAGCGGTACTTC; CDR3: CVGSSNRNSHERYF
size: .; J: TRBJ1-5; V: TRBV12-3/TRBV12-4; length: 13; D: .; DNA: TGTGTCAGCAGTTTAACTCGGGATCAACCCCATCATTTT; CDR3: CVSSLTRDQPHHF
size: .; J: TRBJ2-1; V: TRBV10-3; length: 15; D: TRBD2; DNA: TGTGTCATCACTGCGACTAGCGGGAGGGCCGGGGAGCAGCTCTTC; CDR3: CVITATSGRAGEQLF
size: .; J: TRBJ1-3; V: TRBV7-9; length: 16; D: .; DNA: TGTGCCAGCAGCCCATCCTCCGTGGTGAGTGGAAACACCATATATTTT; CDR3: CASSPSSVVSGNTIYF
size: many; J: TRBJ1-1; V: TRBV28; length: 15; D: .; DNA: TGTGCCAGCATCATTGGACGGCTTCGGAACACTGAAGCTTTCTTT; CDR3: CASIIGRLRNTEAFF
size: medium-sized; J: TRBJ2-5; V: TRBV29-1; length: 14; D: .; DNA: TGCAGCGTTGAATTCCCAGCCGCCCAAGAGACCCAGTACTTC; CDR3: CSVEFPAAQETQYF
size: .; J: TRBJ2-2; V: TRBV4-3; length: 19; D: TRBD1; DNA: TGCGCCAACAGCCAAGATCCCCTGGGGACAGGGCCGAATACCGGGGGGCTGTTTTTT; CDR3: CANSQDPLGTGPNTGGLFF
size: .; J: TRBJ2-2; V: TRBV29-1; length: 15; D: .; DNA: TGCAGCGTTGGGACTACTGTGGCAAACACCGGGGAGCTGTTTTTT; CDR3: CSVGTTVANTGELFF